The rows below give T cell receptor beta chains drawn from one sample of a study of cytomegalovirus exposure and HLA in healthy donors. The assay was immunoSEQ multiplex PCR, and TCRdb's table has in-frame clones only and misses some. Counted here are approximately 140,000 clones, 88% occurring once; the ten biggest clones make up around 0.51%. Sequenced sample: PBMCs. Receptor source: a woman aged 40 to 55 in good health and CMV-seronegative. CDR3s include the opening cysteine and the closing phenylalanine or tryptophan. D genes are given only for firm matches. Rows may omit the clone size; those that give it use once, few, many or a size class.

v_gene,j_gene,d_gene,abundance,len,CDR3nt,CDR3aa
TRBV7-3,TRBJ1-1,TRBD1,-,16,TGTGCCAGCAGCTTACCTTCTCGGGACAGGGTGACTGAAGCTTTCTTT,CASSLPSRDRVTEAFF
TRBV30,TRBJ2-2,TRBD2,-,19,TGTGCCTGGAGTGTAACCCCTTTTTCTAGCGGCCCGAACACCGGGGAGCTGTTTTTT,CAWSVTPFSSGPNTGELFF
TRBV10-3,TRBJ1-2,-,-,16,TGTGCCACGTACCCTCTTCCTCAGGGAGGGAGGGTAGGCTACACCTTC,CATYPLPQGGRVGYTF
TRBV5-1,TRBJ2-6,-,-,15,TGCGCCAGCAGCCTTGGGGGCGCTGGGGCCAACGTCCTGACTTTC,CASSLGGAGANVLTF
TRBV6-6,TRBJ2-7,-,few,14,TGTGCCAGCAGTTACTCGACGGGAGCGCATGAGCAGTACTTC,CASSYSTGAHEQYF
TRBV28,TRBJ2-7,TRBD1,-,18,TGTGCCAGCAGTCCATACGACAGGGGCAAACCCAGCTCCTACGAGCAGTACTTC,CASSPYDRGKPSSYEQYF
TRBV11-2,TRBJ1-3,-,once,16,TGTGCCAGCAGCTTCTGGACAGCTAGCTCTGGAAACACCATATATTTT,CASSFWTASSGNTIYF
TRBV9,TRBJ2-5,TRBD2,-,15,TGTGCCAGCAGCGTTAGCGGGGGGTCACAAGAGACCCAGTACTTC,CASSVSGGSQETQYF
TRBV7-3,TRBJ2-3,-,-,16,TGTGCCAGCAGCGCGGAGGGGACGTCGGTGGGAGATACGCAGTATTTT,CASSAEGTSVGDTQYF
TRBV11-1,TRBJ2-3,TRBD2,-,17,TGTGCCAGCAGCTTGCGGACTAGCGGGAGTGGAGTAGATACGCAGTATTTT,CASSLRTSGSGVDTQYF
TRBV5-1,TRBJ2-1,-,-,14,TGCGCCAGCAGCTTGGAGGCTAGCTTTAATGAGCAGTTCTTC,CASSLEASFNEQFF
TRBV11-3,TRBJ2-7,TRBD2,-,13,TGTGCCAGCGGGGCGGGAGGGCCTGAGGAGCAGTACTTC,CASGAGGPEEQYF
TRBV7-9,TRBJ2-1,TRBD2,-,13,TGTGCCAGCGAACGGGCGGGAGTCTATGAGCAGTTCTTC,CASERAGVYEQFF
TRBV6-6,TRBJ2-7,-,-,15,TGTGCCAGCAGTTACTCCAAGACAGGCTCCTACGAGCAGTACTTC,CASSYSKTGSYEQYF
TRBV18,TRBJ2-7,TRBD2,few,15,TGTGCCAGCTCACCGCCCTTTGGGACTAGGTACGAGCAGTACTTC,CASSPPFGTRYEQYF
TRBV30,TRBJ2-7,TRBD1,once,14,TGTGCCTGGAGTGTCGGGACAGGGGCCTACGAGCAGTACTTC,CAWSVGTGAYEQYF
TRBV5-1,TRBJ2-2,TRBD2,-,16,TGCGCCAGCAGCTTACTGGCGGGAGGTGGCACCGGGGAGCTGTTTTTT,CASSLLAGGGTGELFF
TRBV2,TRBJ1-6,-,-,14,TGTGCCAGCAGTGAACGGGGGACGAATTCACCCCTCCACTTT,CASSERGTNSPLHF
TRBV5-1,TRBJ1-1,-,few,13,TGCGCCAGCAGCCTACAGGGGAACACTGAAGCTTTCTTT,CASSLQGNTEAFF
TRBV28,TRBJ2-7,TRBD2,-,16,TGTGCCAGCAGTTTATTAGGTAGCGGGAGTTCCTACGAGCAGTACTTC,CASSLLGSGSSYEQYF
TRBV7-2,TRBJ2-7,-,-,11,TGTGCCAGCAGCCCGTCCTACGAGCAGTACTTC,CASSPSYEQYF
TRBV7-6,TRBJ1-1,-,-,14,TGTGCCAGCAGCGAAGAAGTACAGGGCACTGAAGCTTTCTTT,CASSEEVQGTEAFF
TRBV10-3,TRBJ2-1,-,-,11,TGTGCCATCAGATCCAGCGATGAGCAGTTCTTC,CAIRSSDEQFF
TRBV6-1,TRBJ1-4,TRBD1,-,14,TGTGCCAGCACGGCGGGACAGGCTAATGAAAAACTGTTTTTT,CASTAGQANEKLFF
TRBV5-4,TRBJ2-7,-,few,13,TGTGCCAGCAGCTTGGAAGGAGACTACGAGCAGTACTTC,CASSLEGDYEQYF
TRBV19,TRBJ1-1,-,-,13,TGTGCCAGTAGTAGACAGAAGAACACTGAAGCTTTCTTT,CASSRQKNTEAFF
TRBV7-9,TRBJ1-1,TRBD1,-,12,TGTGCCATAGAAGGGGGCTTTACTGAAGCTTTCTTT,CAIEGGFTEAFF
TRBV5-5,TRBJ2-2,TRBD1,-,18,TGTGCCAGCAGCTCCTCACCCACAGGGGGCGCTTACACCGGGGAGCTGTTTTTT,CASSSSPTGGAYTGELFF